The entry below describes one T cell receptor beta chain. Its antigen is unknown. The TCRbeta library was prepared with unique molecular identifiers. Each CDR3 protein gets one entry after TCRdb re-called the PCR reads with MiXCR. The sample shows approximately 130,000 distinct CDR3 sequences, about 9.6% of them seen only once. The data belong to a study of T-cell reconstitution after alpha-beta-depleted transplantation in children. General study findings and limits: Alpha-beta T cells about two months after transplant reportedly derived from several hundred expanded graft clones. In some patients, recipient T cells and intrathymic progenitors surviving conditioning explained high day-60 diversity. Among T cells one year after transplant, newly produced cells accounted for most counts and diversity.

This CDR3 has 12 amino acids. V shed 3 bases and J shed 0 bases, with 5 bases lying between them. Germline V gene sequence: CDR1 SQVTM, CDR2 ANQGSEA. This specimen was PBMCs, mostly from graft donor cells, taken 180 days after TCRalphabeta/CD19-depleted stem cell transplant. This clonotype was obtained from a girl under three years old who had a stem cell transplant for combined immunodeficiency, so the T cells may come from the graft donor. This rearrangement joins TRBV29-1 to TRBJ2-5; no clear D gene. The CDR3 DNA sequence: TGCAGCGTTGAGTTGTACCAAGAGACCCAGTACTTC. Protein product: CSVELYQETQYF.